The clone carrying this TCR beta chain was detected ten times or more. Its antigen is currently unknown. Unique molecular identifiers had been added to the TCR beta cDNA libraries. Input amounts of 1 to 10 million T cells were used. These gave about 500,000 cDNA molecules, so each molecule approximated one T cell. One entry per CDR3 protein results from TCRdb running MiXCR on the PCR reads. The repertoire holds 150,000 to 200,000 distinct CDR3 sequences, with approximately 31% as singletons. The sample comes from a study of post-analysis software for immune sequencing data. Study at large: The cohort encompassed relapsing-remitting, secondary progressive and progressive-relapsing multiple sclerosis disease courses.

Study results and caveats: F measure grouped same-batch samples tightly together. Comparison with controls showed significantly lower normalized Chao1 diversity in multiple sclerosis patients.

Material for sequencing was blood. This receptor was identified in a girl aged 5-17 years with multiple sclerosis.

As DNA, the CDR3 is TGCGCCAGCAGCTTGGAGGGGGGGCCCCTCGAGCAGTACTTC. Translated: CASSLEGGPLEQYF. This chain links TRBV5-1 with TRBJ2-7, with D possibly TRBD2 on 7 matching bases. V was clipped by 0 bases and J by 6 bases, with 13 bases between them. Germline CDR1 reads SGHRS; CDR2 reads YFSETQ. CDR3 length: 14 amino acids.